A selection of T cell receptor beta chains follows, all from one sample in a study of spatial heterogeneity in lung cancer. In TCRdb, the 5' RACE reads were re-called with MiXCR into one record per CDR3 protein. The sample includes under 9,500 distinct CDR3 sequences, approximately 8.3% seen only once; the top ten take more than 4%. The source was lung tumor tissue, collected at surgery. Receptors were obtained from a male donor with early-stage non-small cell lung cancer. Each CDR3 is given with its conserved first and last residue. A D gene is named only where the DNA matches it firmly. Expanded clones get a size class; other rows say once, few or many, or leave the size out.

>medium-sized|TRBJ1-5|-|TRBV6-5
TGTGCCAGCGGTTTGGGAAATCAGCCCCAGCATTTT
CASGLGNQPQHF
>many|TRBJ2-7|-|TRBV6-6
TGTGCCAGCGGGGAAGGAGGTGAGCAGTACTTC
CASGEGGEQYF
>many|TRBJ2-2|TRBD1|TRBV6-5
TGTGCCAGCAGGCGGGACAGGGACACCGGGGAGCTGTTTTTT
CASRRDRDTGELFF
>many|TRBJ2-2|TRBD1|TRBV19
TGTGCCAGTAGGGGACAGTTGGGAGACACCGGGGAGCTGTTTTTT
CASRGQLGDTGELFF
>few|TRBJ2-7|-|TRBV10-3
TGTGCCATCAGTGACTCCGTGGGTCCCTACTTC
CAISDSVGPYF
>medium-sized|TRBJ2-7|-|TRBV29-1
TGCAGCGTTGAATTGGGAGACTCCTACGAGCAGTACTTC
CSVELGDSYEQYF
>medium-sized|TRBJ1-1|-|TRBV27
TGTGCCAGCAGTTCCCGTGGGAACACTGAAGCTTTCTTT
CASSSRGNTEAFF
>medium-sized|TRBJ2-7|-|TRBV3-1
TGTGCCAGCAGCCTTCAACAGGGTGCCTACGAGCAGTACTTC
CASSLQQGAYEQYF
>medium-sized|TRBJ2-1|TRBD2|TRBV20-1
TGCAGTGCTAGAGCGACCCTAGCGGGAGGTGCGCATGAGCAGTTCTTC
CSARATLAGGAHEQFF
>many|TRBJ1-1|-|TRBV2
TGTGCCAGCAGCAGGGAGAACACTGAAGCTTTCTTT
CASSRENTEAFF
>medium-sized|TRBJ2-3|TRBD1|TRBV20-1
TGCAGTGCGCGACACCCGGGACAGGGTGCAGATACGCAGTATTTT
CSARHPGQGADTQYF
>medium-sized|TRBJ1-3|-|TRBV10-3
TGTGCCATCAGTGCTGGAAACACCATATATTTT
CAISAGNTIYF
>many|TRBJ2-1|TRBD2|TRBV15
TGTGCCACCAGCAGAGGCGGCGGGAGTTCTACTGAGCAGTTCTTC
CATSRGGGSSTEQFF
>-|TRBJ2-3|-|TRBV20-1
TGCAGTGCTGAGCCGGGACTCCTCGTTGGAGATACGCAGTATTTT
CSAEPGLLVGDTQYF
>medium-sized|TRBJ2-7|TRBD2|TRBV6-5
TGTGCCAGCAGTTACCGGGGCGGGAGGGCCTACGAGCAGTACTTC
CASSYRGGRAYEQYF
>few|TRBJ2-2|TRBD1|TRBV7-2
TGTGCCAGCAGCCCAGACAGGGTCGGGGAGCTGTTTTTT
CASSPDRVGELFF
>medium-sized|TRBJ1-4|TRBD1|TRBV5-1
TGCGCCAGCAGGAGTCAGGGGGACCCTCCTGAAAAACTGTTTTTT
CASRSQGDPPEKLFF
>many|TRBJ1-6|-|TRBV18
TGTGCCAGCTCACCAGGGACGTATTCACCCCTCCACTTT
CASSPGTYSPLHF
>many|TRBJ2-2|-|TRBV20-1
TGCAGTGCTAGAGATAGAAGACTCGCACACACCGGGGAGCTGTTTTTT
CSARDRRLAHTGELFF
>medium-sized|TRBJ2-3|-|TRBV29-1
TGCAGCGCGATCCCAAACACAGATACGCAGTATTTT
CSAIPNTDTQYF
>many|TRBJ1-2|-|TRBV25-1
TGTGCCAGCAAGGCCAGGGTTGGCTATGGCTACACCTTC
CASKARVGYGYTF
>medium-sized|TRBJ1-2|-|TRBV30
TGTGCCTGGAGGGTAGGACCCCTCTATGGCTACACCTTC
CAWRVGPLYGYTF
>many|TRBJ2-5|TRBD1|TRBV29-1
TGCAGCGTAGGACAGGGCCGGGACCAGTACTTC
CSVGQGRDQYF
>many|TRBJ2-2|TRBD2|TRBV27
TGTGCCAGCAGTGTGAGCGGGAGACCCCGGGGAACCGGGGAGCTGTTTTTT
CASSVSGRPRGTGELFF
>-|TRBJ2-1|-|TRBV7-6
TGTGCCAGCAGCTCCGGGACTGAAGTCTACAATGAGCAGTTCTTC
CASSSGTEVYNEQFF
>few|TRBJ2-6|-|TRBV18
TGTGCCAGCTCACTCCCCATGGGTGGGGCCAACGTCCTGACTTTC
CASSLPMGGANVLTF
>medium-sized|TRBJ2-4|-|TRBV5-5
TGTGCCAGCAGCTTGGAGGCAGCCCACATTCAGTACTTC
CASSLEAAHIQYF
>-|TRBJ2-7|TRBD2|TRBV20-1
TGCAGTGCTAGTCTAGGCCTAGCGGGAGGCGAGCAGTACTTC
CSASLGLAGGEQYF
>-|TRBJ1-1|TRBD1|TRBV11-1
TGTGCCAGCACCGAAGAGGACAGGGCCGTGAACACTGAAGCTTTCTTT
CASTEEDRAVNTEAFF
>-|TRBJ1-5|-|TRBV28
TGTGCCAGCAGCACCCCCGGGGGGCCTCAGCCCCAGCATTTT
CASSTPGGPQPQHF
>medium-sized|TRBJ1-5|-|TRBV5-1
TGCGCCAGCAGCACCTTGGGCGAGCAGCCCCAGCATTTT
CASSTLGEQPQHF
>many|TRBJ2-7|TRBD2|TRBV10-3
TGTGCCATCAGCGCTGGGGCGGGAGATGTGTACGAGCAGTACTTC
CAISAGAGDVYEQYF
>-|TRBJ2-3|-|TRBV10-3
TGTGCCATCAGTGGAAGACAGGACTACACAGATACGCAGTATTTT
CAISGRQDYTDTQYF
>many|TRBJ2-2|-|TRBV30
TGTGCCTTTGGCCGAGGGTCAGGGTTCGGCGTTGGCACCGGGGAGCTGTTTTTT
CAFGRGSGFGVGTGELFF
>many|TRBJ1-3|-|TRBV30
TGTGCCTGGACAGGGTACGGCTCTGGAAACACCATATATTTT
CAWTGYGSGNTIYF
>medium-sized|TRBJ1-4|-|TRBV28
TGTGCCAGCAGTTTGATCGATCGGCGTGAAAAACTGTTTTTT
CASSLIDRREKLFF
>many|TRBJ2-3|-|TRBV10-1
TGCGCCAGCAGTGATGGACAGTTTGATACGCAGTATTTT
CASSDGQFDTQYF
>medium-sized|TRBJ2-1|-|TRBV7-3
TGTGCCAGCAGCTTAAACGGGAGAAGCGATGAGCAGTTCTTC
CASSLNGRSDEQFF
>many|TRBJ2-7|TRBD2|TRBV29-1
TGCAGCGTTATTAGCGGGAGCTCCTACGAGCAGTACTTC
CSVISGSSYEQYF
>medium-sized|TRBJ2-7|TRBD2|TRBV23-1
TGCGCCAGCAGTCGGACTAGCAGCCCCAGGGGGCAGTACTTC
CASSRTSSPRGQYF
>few|TRBJ1-1|TRBD1|TRBV20-1
TGCAGTGCTACGACAGGGGACACTGAAGCTTTCTTT
CSATTGDTEAFF
>few|TRBJ2-7|TRBD1|TRBV28
TGTGCCAGCAGTCCCTGGGACAGGGGAACCAGCTACGAGCAGTACTTC
CASSPWDRGTSYEQYF
>medium-sized|TRBJ2-2|TRBD2|TRBV10-3
TGTGCCATCAGTGAGAGCGGGAGTGACACCGGGGAGCTGTTTTTT
CAISESGSDTGELFF
>medium-sized|TRBJ2-1|-|TRBV29-1
TGCAGCGCGAACCAGGGGGGCAATGAGCAGTTCTTC
CSANQGGNEQFF
>medium-sized|TRBJ1-6|TRBD1|TRBV20-1
TGCAGTGCTACTAAACCGGGACAGGGACGGAATTCACCCCTCCACTTT
CSATKPGQGRNSPLHF
>many|TRBJ2-7|-|TRBV11-2
TGTGCCAGCAGCTTCGCGGCCAGCGAGCAGTACTTC
CASSFAASEQYF
>many|TRBJ1-1|TRBD1|TRBV6-1
TGTGCCAGTACAGGGGAAGTGGGGACTGAAGCTTTCTTT
CASTGEVGTEAFF
>many|TRBJ2-5|-|TRBV4-2
TGTGCCAGCAGCCAAGAAAGCGGACAAGGGTTCGGGGAAGAGACCCAGTACTTC
CASSQESGQGFGEETQYF
>medium-sized|TRBJ2-3|-|TRBV29-1
TGCAGCGTTGAGTGGGCTCGCAGTGCTAGCACAGATACGCAGTATTTT
CSVEWARSASTDTQYF